The 10 T cell receptor beta chains presented below share a single source sample, sequenced in a study of cytomegalovirus exposure and HLA in healthy donors. In the PCR, 60 Vbeta and 13 Jbeta primers were used. This table comes from immunoSEQ multiplex PCR, and its TCRdb copy is limited to in-frame clones, with some not included. The sample carries 200,000 to 250,000 clones, under 85% recorded once. Sequencing was performed on PBMCs. The receptors come from a man aged 50-60 years in good health and CMV-seronegative.

The chain recombines TRBV15 with TRBJ1-1; D is unclear. The CDR3 consists of 15 residues. Trimming removed 0 bases from V and 0 bases from J, with 8 bases in between. Germline V lookup: CDR1 LNHNV, CDR2 YYDKDF (reference sequence). CDR3 residues: CATSRDGRLNTEAFF. The DNA of the CDR3 is TGTGCCACCAGCAGAGATGGCAGGCTGAACACTGAAGCTTTCTTT.

The genes are TRBV7-8 and TRBJ1-2, with 7 nucleotides matching TRBD1. This CDR3 is 14 amino acids long. Germline trimming cut 4 bases from V and 4 bases from J; bases unmatched to any gene: 6. The germline gives CDR1 SGHVS, CDR2 FQNEAQ. The DNA for the CDR3 is TGTGCCAGCAGCTCAAACAGGGGCCTCTATGGCTACACCTTC. This sequence encodes CASSSNRGLYGYTF.

The chain joins TRBV7-8 to TRBJ2-7; TRBD1 agrees at 7 bases. The CDR3 is made up of 11 amino acids. V was pared by 5 bases and J by 12 bases, with 7 bases of the junction left unmatched. The germline gives CDR1 SGHVS, CDR2 FQNEAQ. CDR3 in amino acids: CASSNRDSTYF. CDR3 coding DNA: TGTGCCAGCAGCAACCGGGACAGCACGTACTTC. Supplemented by reference TRBV7-8 and TRBJ2-7, the full variable domain reads GAGVSQSPRYKVAKRGQDVALRCDPISGHVSLFWYQQALGQGPEFLTYFQNEAQLDKSGLPSDRFFAERPEGSVSTLKIQRTQQEDSAVYLCASSNRDSTYFGPGTRLTVT.

The sample holds one count of this clone. This rearrangement joins TRBV6-5 to TRBJ1-1; tentative D call: TRBD1 (5 bases). In germline, CDR1 is MNHEY, CDR2 SVGAGI. The CDR3 has 14 residues. Trimming shortened V by 5 bases and J by 4 bases, and 14 bases separated the two germline ends. The CDR3 DNA reads as TGTGCCAGCAGTCTGGACTATGGGGGCACTGAAGCTTTCTTT. Translation: CASSLDYGGTEAFF.

The chain links TRBV25-1 to TRBJ2-1; 12 bases agree with TRBD2. CDR1 MGHDK and CDR2 SYGVNS come from the germline V gene. J gave up 5 bases and V 5 bases, and 4 bases lay outside the gene matches. CDR3 length equals 15 residues. The CDR3, as DNA: TGTGCCAGCAGTTGGACTAGCGGGACCAACAATGAGCAGTTCTTC. This sequence encodes CASSWTSGTNNEQFF. The variable domain in full, with the rest retrieved from reference TRBV25-1 and TRBJ2-1, is EADIYQTPRYLVIGTGKKITLECSQTMGHDKMYWYQQDPGMELHLIHYSYGVNSTEKGDLSSESTVSRIRTEHFPLTLESARPSHTSQYLCASSWTSGTNNEQFFGPGTRLTVL.

This clone appeared a single time. The J gene is TRBJ2-2, the V gene TRBV28; no firm D call. This CDR3 region has 16 residues. Germline lookup yields CDR1 MDHEN and CDR2 SYDVKM. Trimming left V 2 bases short and J 2 bases short, with 12 bases between. The CDR3 nucleotides read TGTGCCAGCAGTTTAAGCAGCGTCCCCAACACCGGGGAGCTGTTTTTT. This gives the protein CASSLSSVPNTGELFF.

The chain recombines TRBV9 with TRBJ2-1; 10 bases map to TRBD2. This CDR3 is built from 15 residues. The germline V gene encodes CDR1 SGDLS and CDR2 YYNGEE. V lost 0 bases to trimming and J lost 8 bases; unmatched junction nucleotides: 5. The CDR3 region is CASSVAASGSYEQFF. In DNA, the CDR3 is TGTGCCAGCAGCGTAGCGGCTAGCGGGAGCTATGAGCAGTTCTTC.

The genes are TRBV7-8 and TRBJ2-7; D is unclear. Per the germline V gene, CDR1 is SGHVS and CDR2 is FQNEAQ. CDR3 length: 12 residues. The V gene lost 7 bases and the J gene lost 0 bases, with 7 bases spanning the gap. CDR3 DNA sequence: TGTGCCAGCACCTCCTTCTCCTACGAGCAGTACTTC. As protein: CASTSFSYEQYF.

This chain links TRBV4-1 with TRBJ2-1; no reliable D call. Trimming removed 1 base at V and 1 base at J, with 2 bases between. From germline, CDR1 is MGHRA and CDR2 YSYEKL. The CDR3 contains 13 residues. The CDR3 bases are TGCGCCAGCAGCCAAGCGTCCTACAATGAGCAGTTCTTC. Its protein product is CASSQASYNEQFF.

This sequence joins TRBV6-1 and TRBJ2-7, with 8 bases aligning to TRBD1. V was pared by 3 bases and J by 2 bases, with 6 bases of the junction left unmatched. The CDR3 is 15 amino acids. Per the germline V gene, CDR1 is MNHNS and CDR2 is SASEGT. The CDR3 nucleotides read TGTGCCAGCAGTGAGGCGGCAGGGGGCACCTACGAGCAGTACTTC. Its translation is CASSEAAGGTYEQYF.